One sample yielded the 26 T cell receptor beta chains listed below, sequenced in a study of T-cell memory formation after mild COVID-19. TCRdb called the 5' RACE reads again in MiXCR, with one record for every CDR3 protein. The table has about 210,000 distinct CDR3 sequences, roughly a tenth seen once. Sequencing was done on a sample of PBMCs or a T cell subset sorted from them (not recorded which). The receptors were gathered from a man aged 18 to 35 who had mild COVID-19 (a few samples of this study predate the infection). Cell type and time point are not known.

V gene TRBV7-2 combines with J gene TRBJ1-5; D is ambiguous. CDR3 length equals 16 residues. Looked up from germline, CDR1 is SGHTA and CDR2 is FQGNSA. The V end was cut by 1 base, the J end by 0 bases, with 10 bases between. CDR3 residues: CASSLEGGYSNQPQHF. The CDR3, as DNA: TGTGCCAGCAGCTTAGAAGGCGGTTATAGCAATCAGCCCCAGCATTTT.

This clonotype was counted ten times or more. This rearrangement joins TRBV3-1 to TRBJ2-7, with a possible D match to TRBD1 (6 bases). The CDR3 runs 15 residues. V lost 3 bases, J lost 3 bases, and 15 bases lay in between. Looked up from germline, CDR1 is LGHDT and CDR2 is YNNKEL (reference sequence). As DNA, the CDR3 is TGTGCCAGCAGCCAGATGCCGGGACAATACTACGAGCAGTACTTC. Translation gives CASSQMPGQYYEQYF.

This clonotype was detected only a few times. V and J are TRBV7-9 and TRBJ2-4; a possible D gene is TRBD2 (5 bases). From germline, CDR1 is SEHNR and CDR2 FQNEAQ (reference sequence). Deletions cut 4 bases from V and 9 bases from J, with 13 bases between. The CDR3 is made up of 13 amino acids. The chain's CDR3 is CASSWTGSGIQYF. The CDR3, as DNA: TGTGCCAGCAGCTGGACGGGAAGTGGCATTCAGTACTTC.

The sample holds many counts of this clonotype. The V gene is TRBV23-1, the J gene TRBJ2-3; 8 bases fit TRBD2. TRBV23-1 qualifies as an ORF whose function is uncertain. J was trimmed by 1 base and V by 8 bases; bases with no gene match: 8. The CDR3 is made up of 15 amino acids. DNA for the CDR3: TGCGCCAGCTCGGAGCGGGGGCCAGGCACAGATACGCAGTATTTT. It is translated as CASSERGPGTDTQYF.

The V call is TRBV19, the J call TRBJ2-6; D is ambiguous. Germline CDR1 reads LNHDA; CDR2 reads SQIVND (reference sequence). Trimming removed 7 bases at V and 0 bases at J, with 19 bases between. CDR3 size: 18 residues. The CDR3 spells CASTWALRVSSGANVLTF. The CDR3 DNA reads TGTGCCAGTACCTGGGCGCTGCGCGTCAGCTCTGGGGCCAACGTCCTGACTTTC.

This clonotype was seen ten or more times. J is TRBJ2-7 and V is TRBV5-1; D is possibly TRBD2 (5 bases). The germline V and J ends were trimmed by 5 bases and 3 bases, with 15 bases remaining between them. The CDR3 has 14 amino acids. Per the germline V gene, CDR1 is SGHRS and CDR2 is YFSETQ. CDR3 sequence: CASSLPDSLYEQYF. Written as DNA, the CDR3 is TGCGCCAGCAGTCTCCCGGACTCCCTCTACGAGCAGTACTTC. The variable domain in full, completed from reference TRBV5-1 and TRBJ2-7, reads KAGVTQTPRYLIKTRGQQVTLSCSPISGHRSVSWYQQTPGQGLQFLFEYFSETQRNKGNFPGRFSGRQFSNSRSEMNVSTLELGDSALYLCASSLPDSLYEQYFGPGTRLTVT.

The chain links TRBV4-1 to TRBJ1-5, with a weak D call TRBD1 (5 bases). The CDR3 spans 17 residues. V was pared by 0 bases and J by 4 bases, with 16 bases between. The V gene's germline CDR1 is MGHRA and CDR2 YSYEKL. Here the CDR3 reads CASSQDPGQRGNQPQHF. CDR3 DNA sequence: TGCGCCAGCAGCCAAGATCCTGGACAACGGGGGAATCAGCCCCAGCATTTT.

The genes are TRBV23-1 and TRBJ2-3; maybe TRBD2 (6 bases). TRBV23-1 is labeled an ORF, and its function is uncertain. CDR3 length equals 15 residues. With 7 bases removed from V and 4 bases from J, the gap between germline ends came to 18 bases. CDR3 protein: CASTQGWGGPDTQYF. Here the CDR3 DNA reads TGCGCCAGCACGCAGGGCTGGGGAGGCCCAGATACGCAGTATTTT.

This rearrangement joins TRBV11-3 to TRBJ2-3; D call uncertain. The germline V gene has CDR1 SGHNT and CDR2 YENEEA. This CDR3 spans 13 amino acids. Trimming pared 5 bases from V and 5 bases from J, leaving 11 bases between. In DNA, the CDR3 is TGTGCCAGCAGCCTGGAACTCCGAGATACGCAGTATTTT. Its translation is CASSLELRDTQYF.

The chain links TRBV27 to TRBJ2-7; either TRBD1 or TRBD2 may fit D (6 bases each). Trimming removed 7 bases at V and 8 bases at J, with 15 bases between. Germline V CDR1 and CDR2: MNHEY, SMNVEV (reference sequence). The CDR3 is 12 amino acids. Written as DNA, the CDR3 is TGTGCCAGCAAATCAGGGGACTCTAAGCAGTACTTC. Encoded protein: CASKSGDSKQYF.

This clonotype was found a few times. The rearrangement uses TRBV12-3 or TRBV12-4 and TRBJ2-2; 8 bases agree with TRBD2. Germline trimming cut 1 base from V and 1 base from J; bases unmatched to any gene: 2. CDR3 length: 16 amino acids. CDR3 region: CASSLGLAGNTGELFF. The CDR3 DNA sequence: TGTGCCAGCAGTTTAGGGCTAGCGGGGAACACCGGGGAGCTGTTTTTT.

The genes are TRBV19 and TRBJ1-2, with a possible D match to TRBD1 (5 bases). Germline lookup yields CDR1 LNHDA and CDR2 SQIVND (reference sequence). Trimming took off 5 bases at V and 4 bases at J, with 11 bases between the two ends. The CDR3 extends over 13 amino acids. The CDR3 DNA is TGTGCCAGTAGTCCGGGACTGGGCTATGGCTACACCTTC. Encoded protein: CASSPGLGYGYTF. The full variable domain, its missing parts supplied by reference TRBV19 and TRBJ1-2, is DGGITQSPKYLFRKEGQNVTLSCEQNLNHDAMYWYRQDPGQGLRLIYYSQIVNDFQKGDIAEGYSVSREKKESFPLTVTSAQKNPTAFYLCASSPGLGYGYTFGSGTRLTVV.

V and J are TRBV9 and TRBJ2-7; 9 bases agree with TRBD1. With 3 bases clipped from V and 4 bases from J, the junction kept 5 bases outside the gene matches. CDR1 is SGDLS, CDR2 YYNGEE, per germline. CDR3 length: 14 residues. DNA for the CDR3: TGTGCCAGCAGCGGCCGGGACAGGGAATACGAGCAGTACGTC. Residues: CASSGRDREYEQYV.

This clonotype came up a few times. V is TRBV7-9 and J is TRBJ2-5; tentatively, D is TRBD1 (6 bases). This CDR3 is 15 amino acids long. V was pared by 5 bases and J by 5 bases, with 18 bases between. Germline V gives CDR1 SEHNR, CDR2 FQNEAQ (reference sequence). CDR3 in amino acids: CASSVGRGLPETQYF. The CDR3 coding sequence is TGTGCCAGCAGCGTGGGCAGGGGCTTGCCGGAGACCCAGTACTTC.

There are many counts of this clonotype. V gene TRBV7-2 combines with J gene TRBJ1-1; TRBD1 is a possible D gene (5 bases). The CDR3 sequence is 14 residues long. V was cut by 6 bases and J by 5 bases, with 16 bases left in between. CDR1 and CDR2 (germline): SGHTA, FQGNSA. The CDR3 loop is CASSFQGKGTEAFF. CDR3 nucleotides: TGTGCCAGCAGTTTTCAGGGCAAGGGGACTGAAGCTTTCTTT.

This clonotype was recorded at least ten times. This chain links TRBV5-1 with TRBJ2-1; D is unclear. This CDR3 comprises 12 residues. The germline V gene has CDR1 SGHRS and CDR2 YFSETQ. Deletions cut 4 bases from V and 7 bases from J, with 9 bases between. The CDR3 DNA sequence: TGCGCCAGCAGCCAAAACTTGAATGAGCAGTTCTTC. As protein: CASSQNLNEQFF.

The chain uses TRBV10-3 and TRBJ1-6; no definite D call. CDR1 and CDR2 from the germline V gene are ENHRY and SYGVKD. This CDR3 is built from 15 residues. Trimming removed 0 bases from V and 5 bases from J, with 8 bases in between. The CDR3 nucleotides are TGTGCCATCAGTGAGTCGTTTGAGAATAATTCACCCCTCCACTTT. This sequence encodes CAISESFENNSPLHF.

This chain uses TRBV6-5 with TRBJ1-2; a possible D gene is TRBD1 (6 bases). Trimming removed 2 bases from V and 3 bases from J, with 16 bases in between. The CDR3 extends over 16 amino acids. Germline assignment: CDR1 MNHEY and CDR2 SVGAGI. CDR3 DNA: TGTGCCAGCAGTTACGCCGGTTCCAAGGGGGACTATGGCTACACCTTC. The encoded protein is CASSYAGSKGDYGYTF.

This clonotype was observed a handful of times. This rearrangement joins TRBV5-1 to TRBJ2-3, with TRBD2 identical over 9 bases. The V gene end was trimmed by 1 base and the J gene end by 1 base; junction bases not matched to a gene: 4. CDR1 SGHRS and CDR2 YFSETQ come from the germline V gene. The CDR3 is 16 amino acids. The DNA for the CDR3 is TGCGCCAGCAGCTTGCGGGCTAGCGGGGGCACAGATACGCAGTATTTT. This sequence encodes CASSLRASGGTDTQYF.

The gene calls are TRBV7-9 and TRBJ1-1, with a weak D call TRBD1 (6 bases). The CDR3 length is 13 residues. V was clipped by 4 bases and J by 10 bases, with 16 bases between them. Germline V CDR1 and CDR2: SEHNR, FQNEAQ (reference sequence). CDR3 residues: CASSYGTQFGAFF. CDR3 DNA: TGTGCCAGCAGCTACGGGACACAATTTGGAGCTTTCTTT.

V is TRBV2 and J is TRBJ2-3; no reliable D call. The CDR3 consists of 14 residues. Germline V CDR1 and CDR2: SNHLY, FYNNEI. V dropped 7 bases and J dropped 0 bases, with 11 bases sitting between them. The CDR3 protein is CASKESWSTDTQYF. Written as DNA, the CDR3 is TGTGCCAGCAAGGAGTCGTGGAGCACAGATACGCAGTATTTT.

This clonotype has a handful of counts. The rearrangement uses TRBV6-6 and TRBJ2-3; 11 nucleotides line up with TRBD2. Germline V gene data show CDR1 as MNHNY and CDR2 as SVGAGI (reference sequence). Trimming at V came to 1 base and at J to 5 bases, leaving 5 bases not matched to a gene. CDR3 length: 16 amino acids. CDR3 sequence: CASSYLVAGGQDTQYF. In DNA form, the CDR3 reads TGTGCCAGCAGTTACTTAGTAGCGGGGGGGCAAGATACGCAGTATTTT.

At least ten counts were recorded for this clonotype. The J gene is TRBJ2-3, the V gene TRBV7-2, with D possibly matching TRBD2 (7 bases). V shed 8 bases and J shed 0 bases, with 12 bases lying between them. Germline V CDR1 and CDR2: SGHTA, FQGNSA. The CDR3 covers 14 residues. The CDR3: CASGRGASTDTQYF. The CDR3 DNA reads TGTGCCAGCGGCCGGGGGGCCAGCACAGATACGCAGTATTTT.

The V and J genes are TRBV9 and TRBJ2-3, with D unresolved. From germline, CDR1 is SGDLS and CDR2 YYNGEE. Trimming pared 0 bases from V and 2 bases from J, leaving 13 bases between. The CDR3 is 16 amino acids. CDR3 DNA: TGTGCCAGCAGCGTAGCAAGAGTGAACCCCACAGATACGCAGTATTTT. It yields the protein CASSVARVNPTDTQYF.

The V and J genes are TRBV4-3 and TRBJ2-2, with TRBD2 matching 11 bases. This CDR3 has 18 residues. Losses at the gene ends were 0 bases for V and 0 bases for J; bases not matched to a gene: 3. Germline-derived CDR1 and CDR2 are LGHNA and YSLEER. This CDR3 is CASSQETSGAANTGELFF. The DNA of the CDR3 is TGCGCCAGCAGCCAAGAGACTAGCGGGGCCGCGAACACCGGGGAGCTGTTTTTT.

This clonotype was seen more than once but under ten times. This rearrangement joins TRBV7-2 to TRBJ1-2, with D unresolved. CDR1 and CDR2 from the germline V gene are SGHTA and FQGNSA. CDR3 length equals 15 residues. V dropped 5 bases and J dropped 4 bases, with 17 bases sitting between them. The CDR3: CASSPGRTESYGYTF. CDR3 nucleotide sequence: TGTGCCAGCAGCCCCGGCAGAACTGAGAGCTATGGCTACACCTTC. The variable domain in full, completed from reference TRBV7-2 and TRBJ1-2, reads GAGVSQSPSNKVTEKGKDVELRCDPISGHTALYWYRQSLGQGLEFLIYFQGNSAPDKSGLPSDRFSAERTGGSVSTLTIQRTQQEDSAVYLCASSPGRTESYGYTFGSGTRLTVV.